One sample yielded the 30 T cell receptor beta chains listed below, sequenced in a study of shared clonotypes between healthy human individuals. Profiled with immunoSEQ multiplex PCR; TCRdb holds only in-frame clones, not every one. In the table there are 1,500,000 or so clones, roughly 98.5% of which are singletons. Sequenced material: naive CD4+ T cells sorted from blood. Subset: CD45RA+ positively selected. Every receptor here comes from a man in his thirties or forties in good health.

This chain links TRBV9 with TRBJ2-3; the D gene is possibly TRBD2 (5 bases). The CDR3 is 13 residues long. Deletions cut 0 bases from V and 6 bases from J, with 8 bases between. Germline V CDR1 and CDR2: SGDLS, YYNGEE. In DNA form, the CDR3 reads TGTGCCAGCAGCGTAGTGACGGGGGATACGCAGTATTTT. Residues: CASSVVTGDTQYF.

The chain joins TRBV6-5 to TRBJ2-3; D possibly matches TRBD1 or TRBD2 (6 bases each). The V gene's germline CDR1 is MNHEY and CDR2 SVGAGI. The CDR3 is made up of 15 amino acids. V gave up 2 bases and J gave up 0 bases, with 9 bases separating them. This CDR3 reads CASSYQGRSTDTQYF. The CDR3 DNA is TGTGCCAGCAGTTACCAGGGGAGGAGCACAGATACGCAGTATTTT.

V is TRBV7-2 and J is TRBJ1-3; possible D gene TRBD1, 6 bases. With 1 base removed from V and 3 bases from J, the gap between germline ends came to 13 bases. Germline V lookup: CDR1 SGHTA, CDR2 FQGNSA. The CDR3 length is 16 residues. In DNA, the CDR3 is TGTGCCAGCAGCTTAGGACGGACAGCCGTTGGAAACACCATATATTTT. Translating it yields CASSLGRTAVGNTIYF. Together with reference TRBV7-2 and TRBJ1-3, the CDR3 gives the full variable domain: GAGVSQSPSNKVTEKGKDVELRCDPISGHTALYWYRQSLGQGLEFLIYFQGNSAPDKSGLPSDRFSAERTGGSVSTLTIQRTQQEDSAVYLCASSLGRTAVGNTIYFGEGSWLTVV.

V gene TRBV29-1 combines with J gene TRBJ2-3; TRBD1 matches at 7 bases. Germline trimming cut 3 bases from V and 3 bases from J; bases unmatched to any gene: 9. The germline gives CDR1 SQVTM, CDR2 ANQGSEA. This CDR3 comprises 15 residues. The CDR3 spells CSVDPQGTETDTQYF. The CDR3 coding sequence is TGCAGCGTTGATCCACAGGGGACCGAGACAGATACGCAGTATTTT.

The rearrangement uses TRBV7-8 and TRBJ1-5, with 8 bases identical to TRBD1. Germline V gene sequence: CDR1 SGHVS, CDR2 FQNEAQ. The length of the CDR3 is 16 residues. Unmatched junction bases numbered 6, after V lost 1 base and J lost 4 bases. The CDR3 DNA sequence: TGTGCCAGCAGCTTAGTAGAGGGACAGGCAAATCAGCCCCAGCATTTT. This codes for CASSLVEGQANQPQHF.

The CDR3 reads CATSRTVWTETQYF. In DNA, the CDR3 is TGTGCCACCAGCAGGACCGTCTGGACGGAGACCCAGTACTTC. The chain carries TRBV15 and TRBJ2-5; D uncertain. This CDR3 comprises 14 residues. Germline V CDR1 and CDR2: LNHNV, YYDKDF (reference sequence). Trimming cost V 3 bases and J 5 bases, with 13 bases left between them.

The table lists this clone with a count of one. The chain couples TRBV11-2 to TRBJ2-7, with 10 bases that match TRBD2. J was trimmed by 2 bases and V by 5 bases; bases with no gene match: 9. The CDR3 is 16 residues long. Germline V gives CDR1 SGHAT, CDR2 FQNNGV. In DNA, the CDR3 is TGTGCCAGCAGCCCGCTTAAAGGACTAGCGGCCTACGAGCAGTACTTC. Translation: CASSPLKGLAAYEQYF.

This clone was seen a single time. Other DNA sequences within the sample encode an identical CDR3. This chain uses TRBV5-1 with TRBJ1-2; a possible D gene is TRBD1 (6 bases). V lost 1 base and J 7 bases, leaving 8 bases between the germline ends. This CDR3 has 12 residues. Germline CDR1 is SGHRS and CDR2 is YFSETQ. CDR3 in DNA: TGCGCCAGCAGCTTGTCACAGGGTGGCTACACCTTC. Its protein product is CASSLSQGGYTF.

V usage is TRBV7-3 and J usage is TRBJ1-1, with D tentatively TRBD1 (5 bases). V dropped 5 bases and J dropped 0 bases, with 10 bases sitting between them. In germline, CDR1 is SGHTA, CDR2 FQGTGA. CDR3 length: 14 residues. The DNA for the CDR3 is TGTGCCAGCAGCGAAGACAGCATGAACACTGAAGCTTTCTTT. The encoded protein is CASSEDSMNTEAFF.

The chain links TRBV10-3 to TRBJ2-1; 14 positions match TRBD2. CDR3 length: 14 amino acids. Germline V CDR1 and CDR2: ENHRY, SYGVKD. The V segment lost 6 bases and the J segment 8 bases; nucleotides outside the gene matches: 3. CDR3 sequence: CAIRRGLAGDEQFF. In DNA, the CDR3 is TGTGCCATCAGGAGGGGACTAGCGGGAGATGAGCAGTTCTTC.

This chain uses TRBV7-9 with TRBJ1-2; 10 bases line up with TRBD1. V was clipped by 8 bases and J by 8 bases; unmatched bases: 11. CDR1 and CDR2 from the germline V gene are SEHNR and FQNEAQ (reference sequence). This CDR3 is built from 14 residues. In DNA, the CDR3 is TGTGCCAGCCAATTAGCCGGGACAGGGGTGGGCTACACCTTC. Amino acid sequence: CASQLAGTGVGYTF.

Regarding this clone: A read error may account for a junction end that differs from germline. The gene calls are TRBV2 and TRBJ2-3; 9 bases are shared with TRBD1. The length of the CDR3 is 15 residues. CDR1 and CDR2 (germline): SNHLY, FYNNEI. The CDR3 sequence is CASGLDRGSTDGGDF. The CDR3, as DNA: TGTGCCAGCGGGTTGGACAGGGGAAGTACGGACGGAGGGGATTTT.

This clone was counted once. The chain is built from TRBV13 and TRBJ2-7; TRBD2 might be the D (6 bases). In germline, CDR1 is PRHDT, CDR2 FYEKMQ (reference sequence). V shed 5 bases and J shed 2 bases, with 13 bases lying between them. The CDR3 has 14 residues. In DNA, the CDR3 is TGTGCCAGCAGCCCCGCGGGAAGAGCCTACGAGCAGTACTTC. It translates to CASSPAGRAYEQYF.

The V gene is TRBV27, the J gene TRBJ2-7; 10 bases line up with TRBD1. CDR3 length equals 15 residues. CDR1 MNHEY and CDR2 SMNVEV come from the germline V gene (reference sequence). V dropped 6 bases and J dropped 0; count of bases not matched to a gene: 5. The DNA for the CDR3 is TGTGCCAGCAGCCGGGGACAGGGGATCTCCTACGAGCAGTACTTC. Protein sequence: CASSRGQGISYEQYF.

As to this clone: The junction departs from the called germline gene at one end, perhaps through a read error. This chain connects TRBV7-2 to TRBJ1-5; D unclear. The CDR3 loop spans 13 amino acids. The germline CDR1 and CDR2 sequences are SGHTA and FQGNSA. The CDR3 here is CASSLNSDQPQHF. The CDR3 nucleotides are TGTGCCAGCAGCTTAAATAGCGATCAGCCCCAGCATTTT.

The J gene is TRBJ1-2, the V gene TRBV27; 7 nucleotides align to TRBD1. The trim removed 3 bases at V and 5 bases at J, leaving 6 bases unmatched. CDR1 is MNHEY, CDR2 SMNVEV, per germline (reference sequence). The CDR3 covers 14 residues. The CDR3 region has the DNA TGTGCCAGCAGTTTCCAGGGGGATTATTATGGCTACACCTTC. This codes for CASSFQGDYYGYTF.

This chain connects TRBV28 to TRBJ2-7; possible D gene TRBD1, 5 bases. The CDR3 has 12 residues. CDR1 and CDR2 (germline): MDHEN, SYDVKM. V was cut by 7 bases and J by 2 bases, with 9 bases left in between. CDR3 nucleotide sequence: TGTGCCAGCACACGACAGCCCTACGAGCAGTACTTC. Translation: CASTRQPYEQYF.

V gene TRBV7-9 combines with J gene TRBJ2-3; no firm D call. Trimming pared 0 bases from V and 4 bases from J, leaving 14 bases between. Germline V gene sequence: CDR1 SEHNR, CDR2 FQNEAQ (reference sequence). The CDR3 contains 16 residues. This CDR3 is CASSLALGTYADTQYF. The DNA for the CDR3 is TGTGCCAGCAGCTTAGCGCTAGGAACCTACGCAGATACGCAGTATTTT.

V is TRBV2 and J is TRBJ1-3; 7 positions agree with TRBD1. The CDR3 is made up of 14 amino acids. Germline V gene sequence: CDR1 SNHLY, CDR2 FYNNEI. V trimming: 5 bases; J trimming: 6 bases; junction bases outside the gene matches: 7. The chain's CDR3 is CASSTDRVVNTIYF. CDR3 DNA: TGTGCCAGCAGTACTGACAGGGTTGTAAACACCATATATTTT.

The chain recombines TRBV10-3 with TRBJ2-1, with TRBD2 matching over 14 bases. Looked up from germline, CDR1 is ENHRY and CDR2 is SYGVKD. The V segment lost 10 bases and the J segment 7 bases; nucleotides outside the gene matches: 6. The length of the CDR3 is 14 residues. CDR3 in DNA: TGTGCCACCGGGACTAGCGGGAGCTCGAATGAGCAGTTCTTC. It codes for CATGTSGSSNEQFF.

The chain is built from TRBV5-1 and TRBJ1-4; D perhaps matches TRBD1 (5 bases). Between the trimmed V and J ends, which lost 4 bases and 8 bases, there was a span of 18 bases. Germline lookup yields CDR1 SGHRS and CDR2 YFSETQ. The CDR3 has 15 amino acids. This CDR3 is CASSPRDPTDEKLFF. The CDR3 nucleotides are TGCGCCAGCAGCCCCCGGGACCCCACGGACGAAAAACTGTTTTTT.

The V gene is TRBV28, the J gene TRBJ1-5; no clear D gene. Trimming pared 2 bases from V and 7 bases from J, leaving 12 bases between. The CDR3 totals 14 residues. Germline V lookup: CDR1 MDHEN, CDR2 SYDVKM. In DNA, the CDR3 is TGTGCCAGCAGTTTAATGGCAGCTAAACAGCCCCAGCATTTT. It codes for CASSLMAAKQPQHF.

In the case of this clone: This sample also contains other DNA sequences that code for the same CDR3. The gene calls are TRBV18 and TRBJ2-7; possible D gene TRBD1, 5 bases. Trimming removed 2 bases at V and 3 bases at J, with 8 bases between. Per the germline V gene, CDR1 is KGHSH and CDR2 is LQKENI. CDR3 length equals 13 residues. CDR3 loop: CASSPRQNYEQYF. The CDR3 coding sequence is TGTGCCAGCTCACCAAGACAGAACTACGAGCAGTACTTC.

The CDR3 sequence is CASSPYNNGDLETQYF. DNA for the CDR3: TGTGCCAGCTCACCCTATAATAATGGGGATTTGGAGACCCAGTACTTC. The chain joins TRBV18 to TRBJ2-5; D is unresolved. The CDR3 runs 16 residues. CDR1 is KGHSH, CDR2 LQKENI, per germline. With 3 bases removed from V and 5 bases from J, the gap between germline ends came to 19 bases.

V is TRBV6-1 and J is TRBJ1-5; D might be TRBD1 (6 bases). With 8 bases removed from V and 5 bases from J, the gap between germline ends came to 19 bases. Germline V CDR1 and CDR2: MNHNS, SASEGT. CDR3 length: 15 amino acids. The CDR3 here is CASGLGGQWDQPQHF. DNA of the CDR3: TGTGCCAGCGGATTAGGGGGGCAATGGGATCAGCCCCAGCATTTT.

The rearrangement uses TRBV21-1 and TRBJ2-5; the table gives TRBD2 as D, unverified against the DNA. TRBV21-1 is assigned pseudogene status. This CDR3 has 17 residues. The CDR3 protein is CASSKGVEEQPQETQYF. In DNA form, the CDR3 reads TGTGCCAGCAGCAAAGGTGTAGAGGAGCAACCTCAAGAGACCCAGTACTTC.

The V and J genes are TRBV5-1 and TRBJ2-2, with D perhaps TRBD2 (5 bases). This CDR3 is built from 14 residues. V lost 7 bases and J 6 bases, leaving 16 bases between the germline ends. Germline lookup yields CDR1 SGHRS and CDR2 YFSETQ. The CDR3 region has the DNA TGCGCCAGCTTCCTGGCGGGCCAGTCCGGGGAGCTGTTTTTT. It specifies CASFLAGQSGELFF.

This sequence joins TRBV5-1 and TRBJ2-1, with 14 bases fitting TRBD2. The CDR3 extends over 16 amino acids. J gave up 5 bases and V 0 bases, and 1 base lay outside the gene matches. Germline CDR1 and CDR2: SGHRS and YFSETQ. Here the CDR3 reads CASSLGLAGGDNEQFF. For the CDR3, the DNA is TGCGCCAGCAGCTTGGGACTAGCGGGAGGGGACAATGAGCAGTTCTTC.

The V call is TRBV9, the J call TRBJ2-7; 7 bases match TRBD1. The CDR3 has 14 amino acids. The junction had 9 bases not matched to a gene; V was cut back by 3 bases and J by 6 bases. Germline lookup yields CDR1 SGDLS and CDR2 YYNGEE. CDR3 coding DNA: TGTGCCAGCAGCGAGACAGGGACGGTACGCGAGCAGTACTTC. Residues: CASSETGTVREQYF.

The rearrangement uses TRBV19 and TRBJ2-7; D gene ambiguous. Germline V gene data show CDR1 as LNHDA and CDR2 as SQIVND (reference sequence). V was clipped by 5 bases and J by 3 bases, with 8 bases between them. This CDR3 region has 12 residues. Here the CDR3 DNA reads TGTGCCAGTAGTGGGAAAAACTACGAGCAGTACTTC. This translates into CASSGKNYEQYF.